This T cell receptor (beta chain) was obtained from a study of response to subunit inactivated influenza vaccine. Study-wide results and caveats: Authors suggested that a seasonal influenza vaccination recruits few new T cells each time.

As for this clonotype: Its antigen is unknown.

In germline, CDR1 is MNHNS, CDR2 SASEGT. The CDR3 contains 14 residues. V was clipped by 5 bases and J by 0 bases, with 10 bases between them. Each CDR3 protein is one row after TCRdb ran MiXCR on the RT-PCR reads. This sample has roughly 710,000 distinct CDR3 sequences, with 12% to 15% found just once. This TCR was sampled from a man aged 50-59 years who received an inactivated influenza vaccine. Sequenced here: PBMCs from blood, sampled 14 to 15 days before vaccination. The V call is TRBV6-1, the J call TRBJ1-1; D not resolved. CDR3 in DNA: TGTGCCAGCAGTCCCCGGCTCGTGAACACTGAAGCTTTCTTT. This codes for CASSPRLVNTEAFF.